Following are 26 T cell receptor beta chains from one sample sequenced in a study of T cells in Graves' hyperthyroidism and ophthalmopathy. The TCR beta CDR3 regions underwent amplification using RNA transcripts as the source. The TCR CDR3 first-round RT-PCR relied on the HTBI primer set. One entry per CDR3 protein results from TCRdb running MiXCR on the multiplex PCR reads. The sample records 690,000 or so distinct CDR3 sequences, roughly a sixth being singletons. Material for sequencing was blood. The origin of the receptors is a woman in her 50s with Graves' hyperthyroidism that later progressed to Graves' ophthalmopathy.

The CDR3 DNA is TGCAGTGCTAGATGGGCGGATTACGCCGGGGAGCTGTTTTTT. This translates into CSARWADYAGELFF. The V and J genes are TRBV20-1 and TRBJ2-2; D unresolved. The germline V gene has CDR1 DFQATT and CDR2 SNEGSKA (reference sequence). This CDR3 is built from 14 residues. The V end was cut by 2 bases, the J end by 6 bases, with 13 bases between.

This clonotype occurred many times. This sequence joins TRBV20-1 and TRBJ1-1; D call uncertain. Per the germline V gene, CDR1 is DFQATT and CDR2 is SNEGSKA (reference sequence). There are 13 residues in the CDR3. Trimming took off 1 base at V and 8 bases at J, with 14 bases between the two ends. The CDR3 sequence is CSARGGAGREAFF. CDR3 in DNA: TGCAGTGCTAGAGGCGGCGCCGGTAGGGAAGCTTTCTTT.

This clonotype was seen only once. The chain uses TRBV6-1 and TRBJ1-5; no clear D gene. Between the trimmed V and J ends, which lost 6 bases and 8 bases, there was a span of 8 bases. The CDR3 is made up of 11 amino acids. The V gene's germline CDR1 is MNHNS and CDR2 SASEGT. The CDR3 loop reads CASRAAEPQHF. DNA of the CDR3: TGTGCCAGCAGGGCAGCTGAGCCCCAGCATTTT.

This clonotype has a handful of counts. The CDR3 loop is CASSAHQGAGYGYTF. The CDR3 DNA sequence: TGTGCCAGCAGCGCCCACCAGGGGGCCGGCTATGGCTACACCTTC. The chain carries TRBV9 and TRBJ1-2; 8 nucleotides agree with TRBD1. CDR1 and CDR2 (germline): SGDLS, YYNGEE. The CDR3 contains 15 residues. Unmatched junction bases numbered 8, after V lost 3 bases and J lost 4 bases.

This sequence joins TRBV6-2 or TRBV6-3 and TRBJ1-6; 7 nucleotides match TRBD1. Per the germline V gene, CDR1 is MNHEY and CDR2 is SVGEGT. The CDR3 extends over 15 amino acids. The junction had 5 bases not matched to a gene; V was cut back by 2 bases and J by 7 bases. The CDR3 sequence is CASSYPTGKNSPLHF. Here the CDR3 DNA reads TGTGCCAGCAGTTACCCGACAGGGAAGAATTCACCCCTCCACTTT.

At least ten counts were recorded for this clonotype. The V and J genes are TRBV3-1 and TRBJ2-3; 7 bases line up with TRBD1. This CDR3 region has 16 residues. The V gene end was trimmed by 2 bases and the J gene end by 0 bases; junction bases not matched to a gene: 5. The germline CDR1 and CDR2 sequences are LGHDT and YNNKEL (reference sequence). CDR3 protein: CASSQFETGSTDTQYF. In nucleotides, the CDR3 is TGTGCCAGCAGCCAATTTGAGACAGGGAGCACAGATACGCAGTATTTT.

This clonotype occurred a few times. Here the CDR3 DNA reads TGCAGTGCTACTAGCGGGGGCCAATACAATGAGCAGTTCTTC. Amino acid sequence: CSATSGGQYNEQFF. The genes are TRBV20-1 and TRBJ2-1, with 10 bases that match TRBD2. The CDR3 contains 14 residues. In germline, CDR1 is DFQATT, CDR2 SNEGSKA (reference sequence). V gave up 4 bases and J gave up 4 bases; unmatched junction bases: 4.

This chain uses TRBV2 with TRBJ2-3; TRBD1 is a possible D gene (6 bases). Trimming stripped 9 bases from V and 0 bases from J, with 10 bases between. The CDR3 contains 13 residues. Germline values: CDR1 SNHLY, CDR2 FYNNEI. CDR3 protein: CARYRASTDTQYF. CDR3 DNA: TGTGCCAGATACAGGGCTAGCACAGATACGCAGTATTTT.

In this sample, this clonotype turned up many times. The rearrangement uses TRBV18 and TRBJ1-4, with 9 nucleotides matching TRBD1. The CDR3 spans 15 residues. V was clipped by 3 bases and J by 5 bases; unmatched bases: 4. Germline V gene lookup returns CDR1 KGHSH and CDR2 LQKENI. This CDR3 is CASSPTGGHNEKLFF. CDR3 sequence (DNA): TGTGCCAGCTCACCGACAGGGGGGCACAATGAAAAACTGTTTTTT.

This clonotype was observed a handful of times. The DNA of the CDR3 is TGTGCCAGCAGCTTCGAACAGGGAGAATTCGGTGCAGATACGCAGTATTTT. This codes for CASSFEQGEFGADTQYF. V and J are TRBV5-6 and TRBJ2-3, with D maybe TRBD1 (6 bases). Trimming removed 2 bases at V and 4 bases at J, with 20 bases between. Germline-derived CDR1 and CDR2 are SGHDT and YYEEEE. This CDR3 spans 17 amino acids.

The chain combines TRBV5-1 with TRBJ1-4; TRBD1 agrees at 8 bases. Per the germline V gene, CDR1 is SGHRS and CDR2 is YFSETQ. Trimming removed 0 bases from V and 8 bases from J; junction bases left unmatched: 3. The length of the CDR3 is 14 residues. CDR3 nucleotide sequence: TGCGCCAGCAGCTTGGGACAGGGGAAAGAAAAACTGTTTTTT. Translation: CASSLGQGKEKLFF.

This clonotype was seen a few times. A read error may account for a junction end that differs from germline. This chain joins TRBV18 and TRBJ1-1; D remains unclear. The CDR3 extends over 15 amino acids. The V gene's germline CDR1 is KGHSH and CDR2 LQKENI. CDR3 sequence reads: CARSPLLNRATEAFF. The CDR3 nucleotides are TGTGCCAGATCACCATTGCTCAACCGGGCCACTGAAGCTTTCTTT. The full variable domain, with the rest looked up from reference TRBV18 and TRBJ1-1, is NAGVMQNPRHLVRRRGQEARLRCSPMKGHSHVYWYRQLPEEGLKFMVYLQKENIIDESGMPKERFSAEFPKEGPSILRIQQVVRGDSAAYFCARSPLLNRATEAFFGQGTRLTVV.

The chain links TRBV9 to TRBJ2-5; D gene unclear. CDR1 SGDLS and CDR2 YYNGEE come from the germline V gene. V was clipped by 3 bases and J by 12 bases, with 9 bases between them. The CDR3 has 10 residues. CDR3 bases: TGTGCCAGCAGCGCCCGTCGGAAGTACTTC. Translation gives CASSARRKYF.

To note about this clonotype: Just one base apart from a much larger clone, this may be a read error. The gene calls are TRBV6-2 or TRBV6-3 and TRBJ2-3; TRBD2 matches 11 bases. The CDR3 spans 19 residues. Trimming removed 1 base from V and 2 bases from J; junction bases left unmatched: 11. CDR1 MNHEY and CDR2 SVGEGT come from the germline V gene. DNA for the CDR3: TGTGCCAGCAGTTACTTAGCTGCCGGACTAGCGGGCCACACAGATACGCAGTATTTT. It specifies CASSYLAAGLAGHTDTQYF.

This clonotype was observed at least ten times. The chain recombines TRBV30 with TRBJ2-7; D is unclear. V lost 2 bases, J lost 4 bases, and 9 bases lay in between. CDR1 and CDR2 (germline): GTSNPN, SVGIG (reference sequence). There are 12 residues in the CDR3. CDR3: CAWSQTLYEQYF. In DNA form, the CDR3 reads TGTGCCTGGAGTCAGACCTTATACGAGCAGTACTTC.

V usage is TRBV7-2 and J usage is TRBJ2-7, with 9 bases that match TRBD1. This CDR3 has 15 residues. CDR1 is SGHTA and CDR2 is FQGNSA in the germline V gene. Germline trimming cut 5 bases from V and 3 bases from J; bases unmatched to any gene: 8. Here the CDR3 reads CASSPLPGQGYEQYF. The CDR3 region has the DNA TGTGCCAGCAGCCCTCTTCCGGGACAGGGCTACGAGCAGTACTTC.

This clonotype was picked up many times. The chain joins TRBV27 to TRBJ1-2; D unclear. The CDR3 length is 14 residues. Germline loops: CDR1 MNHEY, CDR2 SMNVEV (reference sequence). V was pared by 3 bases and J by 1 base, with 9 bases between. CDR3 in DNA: TGTGCCAGCAGTTTGAGCGGAATTAACTATGGCTACACCTTC. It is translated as CASSLSGINYGYTF.

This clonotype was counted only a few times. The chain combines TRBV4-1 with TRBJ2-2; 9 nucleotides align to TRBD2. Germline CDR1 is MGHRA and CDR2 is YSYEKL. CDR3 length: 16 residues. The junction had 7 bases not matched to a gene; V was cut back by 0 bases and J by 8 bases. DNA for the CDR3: TGCGCCAGCAGCCAAGATGGGAGCGGGGGGTTTGGGGAGCTGTTTTTT. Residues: CASSQDGSGGFGELFF.

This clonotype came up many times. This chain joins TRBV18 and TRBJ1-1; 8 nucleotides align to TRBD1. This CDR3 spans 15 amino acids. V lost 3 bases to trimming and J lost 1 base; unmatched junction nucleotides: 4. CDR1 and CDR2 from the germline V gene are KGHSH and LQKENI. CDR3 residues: CASSPRTGKNTEAFF. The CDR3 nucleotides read TGTGCCAGCTCACCCCGGACAGGGAAGAACACTGAAGCTTTCTTT.

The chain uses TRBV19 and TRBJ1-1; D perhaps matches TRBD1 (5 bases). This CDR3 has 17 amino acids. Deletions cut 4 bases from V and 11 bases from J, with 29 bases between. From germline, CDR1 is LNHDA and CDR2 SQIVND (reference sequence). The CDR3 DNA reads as TGTGCCAGTAGTAAGGGAGCGGGGTCGGACACCCGTAGGTTGGCTTTCTTT. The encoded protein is CASSKGAGSDTRRLAFF.

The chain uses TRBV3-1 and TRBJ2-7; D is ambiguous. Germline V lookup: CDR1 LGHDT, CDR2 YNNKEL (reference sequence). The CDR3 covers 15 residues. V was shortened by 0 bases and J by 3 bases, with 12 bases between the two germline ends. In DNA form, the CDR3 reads TGTGCCAGCAGCCAAGAGGCACTGACGGGCTACGAGCAGTACTTC. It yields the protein CASSQEALTGYEQYF.

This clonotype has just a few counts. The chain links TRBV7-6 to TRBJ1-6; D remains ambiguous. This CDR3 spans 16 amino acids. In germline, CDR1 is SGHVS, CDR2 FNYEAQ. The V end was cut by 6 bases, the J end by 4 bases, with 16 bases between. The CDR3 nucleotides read TGTGCCAGCAGTCCGAGAGTACAGAGTTATAATTCACCCCTCCACTTT. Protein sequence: CASSPRVQSYNSPLHF.

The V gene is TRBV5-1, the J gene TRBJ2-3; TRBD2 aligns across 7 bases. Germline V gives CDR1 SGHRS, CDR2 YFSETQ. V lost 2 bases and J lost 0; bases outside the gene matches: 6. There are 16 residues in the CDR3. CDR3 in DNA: TGCGCCAGCAGCTTCTGGGGCGGGAGAAGCACAGATACGCAGTATTTT. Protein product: CASSFWGGRSTDTQYF.

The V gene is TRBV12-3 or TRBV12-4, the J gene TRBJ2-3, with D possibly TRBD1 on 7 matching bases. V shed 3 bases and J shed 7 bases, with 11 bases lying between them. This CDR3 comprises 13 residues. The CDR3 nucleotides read TGTGCCAGCAGTTTGGCGGGACAGTATACGCAGTATTTT. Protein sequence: CASSLAGQYTQYF.

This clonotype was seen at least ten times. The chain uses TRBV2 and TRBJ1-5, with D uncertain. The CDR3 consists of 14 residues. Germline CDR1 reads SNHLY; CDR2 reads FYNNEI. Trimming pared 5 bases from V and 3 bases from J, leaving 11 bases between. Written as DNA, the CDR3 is TGTGCCAGCAGTCGGGGAGTTAACAATCAGCCCCAGCATTTT. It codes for CASSRGVNNQPQHF.

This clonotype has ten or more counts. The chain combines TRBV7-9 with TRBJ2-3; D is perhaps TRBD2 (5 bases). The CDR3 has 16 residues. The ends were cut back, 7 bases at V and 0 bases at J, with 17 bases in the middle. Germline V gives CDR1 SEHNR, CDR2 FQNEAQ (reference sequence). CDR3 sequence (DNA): TGTGCCAGCACTCCCGCGGAGCGGTCGAGCACAGATACGCAGTATTTT. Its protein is CASTPAERSSTDTQYF.